A single sample gave rise to the 28 T cell receptor beta chains below, sequenced in a study of blood T cell repertoires in COVID-19. The method was immunoSEQ multiplex PCR; TCRdb's version includes in-frame clones alone and lacks a portion of them. Of approximately 260,000 clones listed, 75% to 90% were seen once; the top ten hold about 4%. Sequences were obtained from peripheral blood. The receptors stem from a woman between 40 and 55 years old with acute or convalescent COVID-19.

The CDR3 reads CASSLSNGGRNTEAFF. The DNA of the CDR3 is TGTGCCAGCAGCCTTAGCAACGGGGGTCGGAACACTGAAGCTTTCTTT. J is TRBJ1-1 and V is TRBV9; the D gene is possibly TRBD1 (5 bases). CDR3 size: 16 residues. V lost 4 bases to trimming and J lost 1 base, with 17 bases between them. The germline CDR1 and CDR2 sequences are SGDLS and YYNGEE.

The V and J genes are TRBV18 and TRBJ2-4, with TRBD2 matching 7 bases. V shed 0 bases, J shed 8 bases, and the junction held 4 bases outside the gene matches. The CDR3 sequence is 14 residues long. Germline loops: CDR1 KGHSH, CDR2 LQKENI. The CDR3 nucleotides are TGTGCCAGCTCACCACCGCCAGGGAGGGACATTCAGTACTTC. Protein product: CASSPPPGRDIQYF.

This clone was detected only a few times. The chain links TRBV9 to TRBJ1-3; 10 nucleotides agree with TRBD1. Germline CDR1 and CDR2: SGDLS and YYNGEE. With V trimmed by 4 bases and J by 6 bases, 4 bases remained unmatched. There are 14 residues in the CDR3. The CDR3 sequence is CASSPGTGENTIYF. The DNA for the CDR3 is TGTGCCAGCAGCCCTGGGACAGGGGAAAACACCATATATTTT.

The gene calls are TRBV24-1 and TRBJ1-2; possible D gene TRBD1, 5 bases. The CDR3 runs to 12 residues. CDR1 is KGHDR and CDR2 is SFDVKD in the germline V gene. V was clipped by 2 bases and J by 7 bases, with 7 bases between them. CDR3 nucleotide sequence: TGTGCCACCAGTGATTCGGGGGTTGGCTACACCTTC. It codes for CATSDSGVGYTF.

The V call is TRBV7-2, the J call TRBJ2-3, with 13 bases matching TRBD2. Per germline, CDR1 SGHTA and CDR2 FQGNSA. Trimming removed 2 bases from V and 5 bases from J; junction bases left unmatched: 7. The CDR3 runs 17 residues. The CDR3, as DNA: TGTGCCAGCAGCTTACAGACTAGCGGGGGGTTTAGAGATACGCAGTATTTT. Protein sequence: CASSLQTSGGFRDTQYF.

This chain joins TRBV6-5 and TRBJ2-3; 11 bases map to TRBD2. The CDR3 length is 15 residues. CDR1 MNHEY and CDR2 SVGAGI come from the germline V gene. V lost 6 bases and J lost 5; bases outside the gene matches: 7. CDR3 loop: CASRKTSGGGDTQYF. CDR3 in DNA: TGTGCCAGCAGGAAAACTAGCGGGGGAGGAGATACGCAGTATTTT.

J is TRBJ1-5 and V is TRBV2; D possibly corresponds to TRBD1 (5 bases). This CDR3 spans 14 amino acids. V was trimmed by 8 bases and J by 2 bases, leaving 13 bases between them. Germline CDR1 is SNHLY and CDR2 is FYNNEI. The CDR3 DNA is TGTGCCAGCGGTGGGGAAGGGGGCAATCAGCCCCAGCATTTT. Amino acid sequence: CASGGEGGNQPQHF.

In the case of this clone: The junction does not match germline at one end; this may be a read error. V is TRBV6-2 or TRBV6-3 and J is TRBJ1-2, with 8 bases fitting TRBD1. Per the germline V gene, CDR1 is MNHEY and CDR2 is SVGEGT. This CDR3 has 16 residues. In DNA, the CDR3 is TGTGCCAGCAGGTACTTTCACCGGACAGGGACGTATGGCTACACCTTC. This translates into CASRYFHRTGTYGYTF.

CDR3 DNA: TGTGCCAGTAGTATCGGGGCAGGGGGCTTGGATACGCAGTATTTT. The encoded protein is CASSIGAGGLDTQYF. The gene calls are TRBV19 and TRBJ2-3; TRBD1 agrees at 8 bases. J was trimmed by 6 bases and V by 3 bases; bases with no gene match: 8. The CDR3 covers 15 residues. Germline lookup yields CDR1 LNHDA and CDR2 SQIVND (reference sequence).

The chain recombines TRBV2 with TRBJ1-2; TRBD1 matches at 7 bases. Germline V gene sequence: CDR1 SNHLY, CDR2 FYNNEI. This CDR3 is built from 14 residues. The V and J ends lost 7 bases and 5 bases, in that order; junction bases with no gene match: 10. DNA for the CDR3: TGTGCCAGCACTCAGACAGGGTCTGATTATGGCTACACCTTC. Protein sequence: CASTQTGSDYGYTF.

The chain is built from TRBV5-4 and TRBJ2-2; TRBD1 matches 12 bases. This CDR3 comprises 15 residues. V was clipped by 4 bases and J by 6 bases; unmatched bases: 4. Germline CDR1 is SGHNT and CDR2 is YYREEE (reference sequence). The DNA for the CDR3 is TGTGCCAGCAGCGGGGACAGGGGGCGACCCGGGGAGCTGTTTTTT. As protein: CASSGDRGRPGELFF.

This chain connects TRBV7-3 to TRBJ2-2, with 7 bases aligning to TRBD2. CDR3 size: 16 residues. Germline V gives CDR1 SGHTA, CDR2 FQGTGA. V dropped 4 bases and J dropped 0; count of bases not matched to a gene: 5. For the CDR3, the DNA is TGTGCCAGCAGCTCGAAACGGGGGGCGAACACCGGGGAGCTGTTTTTT. Protein product: CASSSKRGANTGELFF. The full variable domain, completed using reference TRBV7-3 and TRBJ2-2, is GAGVSQTPSNKVTEKGKYVELRCDPISGHTALYWYRQSLGQGPEFLIYFQGTGAADDSGLPNDRFFAVRPEGSVSTLKIQRTERGDSAVYLCASSSKRGANTGELFFGEGSRLTVL.

The genes are TRBV27 and TRBJ1-2; 12 bases match TRBD1. The V segment lost 2 bases and the J segment 8 bases; nucleotides outside the gene matches: 6. The germline V gene has CDR1 MNHEY and CDR2 SMNVEV (reference sequence). CDR3 length: 15 residues. The CDR3 region has the DNA TGTGCCAGCAGTTTAGTGGGGACAGGGGGCGAAGGCTACACCTTC. Its protein is CASSLVGTGGEGYTF.

The chain joins TRBV27 to TRBJ1-2; D uncertain. Germline-derived CDR1 and CDR2 are MNHEY and SMNVEV (reference sequence). The V gene lost 4 bases and the J gene lost 6 bases, with 12 bases spanning the gap. The CDR3 is 13 amino acids. Here the CDR3 reads CASSYSGSNGYTF. CDR3 coding DNA: TGTGCCAGCAGTTACTCGGGGAGTAATGGCTACACCTTC.

The chain employs TRBV5-1 and TRBJ1-4; D gene uncertain. The CDR3 is 14 residues long. The V and J ends lost 4 bases and 8 bases respectively, with 15 bases between them. CDR1 and CDR2 (germline): SGHRS, YFSETQ. The CDR3 here is CASSVTGEPEKLFF. The CDR3 nucleotides read TGCGCCAGCAGCGTGACCGGGGAACCAGAAAAACTGTTTTTT.

Here the CDR3 DNA reads TGTGCCAGTAGTACCCGGGGGGAAGCTTTCTTT. It encodes CASSTRGEAFF. V and J are TRBV19 and TRBJ1-1; perhaps TRBD1 as D (5 bases). Trimming shortened V by 4 bases and J by 8 bases, and 8 bases separated the two germline ends. CDR1 is LNHDA and CDR2 is SQIVND in the germline V gene (reference sequence). This CDR3 has 11 residues.

The chain joins TRBV28 to TRBJ1-1, with D perhaps TRBD1 (6 bases). The ends were cut back, 6 bases at V and 4 bases at J, with 15 bases in the middle. The CDR3 spans 14 residues. Germline lookup yields CDR1 MDHEN and CDR2 SYDVKM. CDR3 bases: TGTGCCAGCAGAGAAACGGGGGGCGCCACTGAAGCTTTCTTT. Translated: CASRETGGATEAFF.

The CDR3: CASSPFSLAVEKLFF. The CDR3 DNA reads TGTGCCAGCTCACCATTTAGCTTGGCGGTTGAAAAACTGTTTTTT. This chain links TRBV18 with TRBJ1-4; unclear D gene. V was clipped by 2 bases and J by 7 bases, with 14 bases between them. The CDR3 extends over 15 amino acids. The germline V gene encodes CDR1 KGHSH and CDR2 LQKENI. The full variable domain, its missing parts supplied by reference TRBV18 and TRBJ1-4, is NAGVMQNPRHLVRRRGQEARLRCSPMKGHSHVYWYRQLPEEGLKFMVYLQKENIIDESGMPKERFSAEFPKEGPSILRIQQVVRGDSAAYFCASSPFSLAVEKLFFGSGTQLSVL.

The V and J genes are TRBV7-9 and TRBJ2-1, with D perhaps matching TRBD2 (7 bases). With 4 bases removed from V and 3 bases from J, the gap between germline ends came to 19 bases. The CDR3 consists of 17 residues. Per the germline V gene, CDR1 is SEHNR and CDR2 is FQNEAQ (reference sequence). CDR3 DNA sequence: TGTGCCAGCAGCTGGAACCGGGGGGCACCGTTCTACAATGAGCAGTTCTTC. It yields the protein CASSWNRGAPFYNEQFF.

CDR3 sequence: CASSFDRMNTEAFF. The CDR3, as DNA: TGTGCCAGCAGCTTCGACAGGATGAACACTGAAGCTTTCTTT. The V and J genes are TRBV5-6 and TRBJ1-1; a possible D gene is TRBD1 (6 bases). Trimming left V 2 bases short and J 0 bases short, with 8 bases between. This CDR3 has 14 residues. Per the germline V gene, CDR1 is SGHDT and CDR2 is YYEEEE.

J is TRBJ2-6 and V is TRBV3-1 (or the pseudogene TRBV3-2); D might be TRBD2 (6 bases). The CDR3 spans 18 residues. V was shortened by 4 bases and J by 0 bases, with 16 bases between the two germline ends. CDR1 is LGHDT and CDR2 is YNNKEL in the germline V gene (reference sequence). For the CDR3, the DNA is TGTGCCAGCAGCCCCCGGACTATTATCAGCTCTGGGGCCAACGTCCTGACTTTC. Protein product: CASSPRTIISSGANVLTF.

The chain employs TRBV9 and TRBJ2-2; 7 bases match TRBD1. V was clipped by 1 base and J by 0 bases; unmatched bases: 27. The germline V gene encodes CDR1 SGDLS and CDR2 YYNGEE. The CDR3 sequence is 24 residues long. Here the CDR3 reads CASSVTVEGRATGQPTANTGELFF. CDR3 nucleotides: TGTGCCAGCAGCGTAACAGTTGAAGGTCGGGCGACGGGACAGCCTACAGCGAACACCGGGGAGCTGTTTTTT. The full variable domain, rest sourced from reference TRBV9 and TRBJ2-2, is DSGVTQTPKHLITATGQRVTLRCSPRSGDLSVYWYQQSLDQGLQFLIQYYNGEERAKGNILERFSAQQFPDLHSELNLSSLELGDSALYFCASSVTVEGRATGQPTANTGELFFGEGSRLTVL.

In DNA, the CDR3 is TGTGCCAGCAGTCCGGGACTAGGATGGGAAAAACTGTTTTTT. Amino acids: CASSPGLGWEKLFF. V gene TRBV6-6 combines with J gene TRBJ1-4; D perhaps matches TRBD1 (5 bases). Germline loops: CDR1 MNHNY, CDR2 SVGAGI (reference sequence). V was pared by 5 bases and J by 8 bases, with 15 bases between. The CDR3 loop spans 14 amino acids.

The chain joins TRBV30 to TRBJ1-6, with D possibly TRBD1 on 6 matching bases. The germline gives CDR1 GTSNPN, CDR2 SVGIG (reference sequence). The CDR3 is 15 amino acids. Trimming left V 0 bases short and J 7 bases short, with 13 bases between. The CDR3, as DNA: TGTGCCTGGAGTGTAGGACAGTTACAAAATTCACCCCTCCACTTT. It is translated as CAWSVGQLQNSPLHF. The complete variable domain, with remaining parts taken from reference TRBV30 and TRBJ1-6, reads SQTIHQWPATLVQPVGSPLSLECTVEGTSNPNLYWYRQAAGRGLQLLFYSVGIGQISSEVPQNLSASRPQDRQFILSSKKLLLSDSGFYLCAWSVGQLQNSPLHFGNGTRLTVT.

The J gene is TRBJ1-4, the V gene TRBV23-1; D unresolved. TRBV23-1 falls under the ORF class, with uncertain function. The V end was cut by 4 bases, the J end by 6 bases, with 15 bases between. The CDR3 runs to 15 residues. This CDR3 is CASSLGWRWDEKLFF. Here the CDR3 DNA reads TGCGCCAGCAGTCTCGGGTGGAGGTGGGATGAAAAACTGTTTTTT.

This rearrangement joins TRBV7-9 to TRBJ2-2; the D is unclear. V gave up 7 bases and J gave up 1 base, with 16 bases separating them. This CDR3 has 16 amino acids. Germline lookup yields CDR1 SEHNR and CDR2 FQNEAQ (reference sequence). The CDR3 here is CASTSPSRGNTGELFF. The CDR3 coding sequence is TGTGCCAGCACCTCCCCTTCGCGCGGGAACACCGGGGAGCTGTTTTTT.

The chain links TRBV11-2 to TRBJ1-3, with a tentative D call TRBD1 (6 bases). Trimming cost V 2 bases and J 0 bases, with 14 bases left between them. CDR1 and CDR2 (germline): SGHAT, FQNNGV. The CDR3 contains 17 residues. In nucleotides, the CDR3 is TGTGCCAGCAGCTTATACTTGGGGGCCACCTCTGGAAACACCATATATTTT. This translates into CASSLYLGATSGNTIYF.

The genes are TRBV19 and TRBJ1-3; D is uncertain. Between the trimmed V and J ends, which lost 5 bases and 0 bases, there was a span of 5 bases. The CDR3 runs 13 residues. Per germline, CDR1 LNHDA and CDR2 SQIVND (reference sequence). CDR3 region: CASSSNSGNTIYF. The CDR3 DNA follows: TGTGCCAGTAGTTCCAACTCTGGAAACACCATATATTTT.